This T cell receptor (beta chain) came from a study of vaccination and CD4 T cells after COVID-19. Turning to the study itself: The stimulus for the cells was overlapping spike peptides derived from SARS-CoV-2, HCoV-NL63, HCoV-OC43 and HCoV-229E.

The treatment is: approximately nine-day PBMC culture with coronavirus spike peptide pools or control peptides (ViraFEST assay). This CDR3 has 15 amino acids. The trim removed 4 bases at V and 0 bases at J, leaving 2 bases unmatched. Germline V CDR1 and CDR2: LNHNV, YYDKDF (reference sequence). Cultured CD4+ T-cell DNA underwent Oncomine TCR Beta short-read sequencing. TCRdb reprocessed the PCR reads via MiXCR and lists one record per CDR3 protein. The sample has some 9,000 distinct CDR3 sequences; about three quarters are singletons. A word on this clonotype: Its antigen is as yet unknown.

The sample consisted of CD4+ T cells from blood, cultured in vitro. This sequence joins TRBV15 and TRBJ2-2; 7 bases match TRBD1. This receptor was identified in a human donor who had recovered from COVID-19. The CDR3 loop reads CATSTGQSNTGELFF. The CDR3 DNA is TGTGCCACCAGCACGGGACAGTCGAACACCGGGGAGCTGTTTTTT.